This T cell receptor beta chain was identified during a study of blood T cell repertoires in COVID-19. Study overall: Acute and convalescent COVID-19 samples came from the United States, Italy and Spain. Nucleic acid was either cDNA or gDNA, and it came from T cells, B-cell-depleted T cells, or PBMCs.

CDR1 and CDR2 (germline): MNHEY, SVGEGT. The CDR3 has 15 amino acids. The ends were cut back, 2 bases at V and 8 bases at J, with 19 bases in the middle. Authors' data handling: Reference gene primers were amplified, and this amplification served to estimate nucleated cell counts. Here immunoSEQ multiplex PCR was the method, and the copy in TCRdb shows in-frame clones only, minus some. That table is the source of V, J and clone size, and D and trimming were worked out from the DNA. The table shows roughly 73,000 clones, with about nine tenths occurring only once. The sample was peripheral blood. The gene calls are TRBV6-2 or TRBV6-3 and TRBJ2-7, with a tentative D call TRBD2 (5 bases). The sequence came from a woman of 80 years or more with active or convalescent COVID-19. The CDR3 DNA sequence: TGTGCCAGCAGTTACAACCCGGGGAAACCCTTAAAGCAGTACTTC. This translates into CASSYNPGKPLKQYF.